This T cell receptor (beta chain) is drawn from a study of T cell responses to AZD1222 COVID-19 vaccine. Details on this clone: Its target is not known.

Notes on the study in general: Nearly half of spike-specific TCRs reportedly go after variant regions that carry no mutations.

Only in-frame clones appear in the TCRdb table, and some are missing; sequencing was by immunoSEQ multiplex PCR. The data hold about 160,000 clones, with roughly 90% observed a single time. Germline assignment: CDR1 MDHEN and CDR2 SYDVKM. The CDR3 length is 15 residues. The V end was cut by 1 base, the J end by 3 bases, with 7 bases between. The chain combines TRBV28 with TRBJ1-6; D gene uncertain. The sequence came from an adult in good health. The source was peripheral blood, collected on day 0 of AZD1222 vaccination. CDR3 bases: TGTGCCAGCAGTTTATTCGGGAACTATAATTCACCCCTCCACTTT. This translates into CASSLFGNYNSPLHF.